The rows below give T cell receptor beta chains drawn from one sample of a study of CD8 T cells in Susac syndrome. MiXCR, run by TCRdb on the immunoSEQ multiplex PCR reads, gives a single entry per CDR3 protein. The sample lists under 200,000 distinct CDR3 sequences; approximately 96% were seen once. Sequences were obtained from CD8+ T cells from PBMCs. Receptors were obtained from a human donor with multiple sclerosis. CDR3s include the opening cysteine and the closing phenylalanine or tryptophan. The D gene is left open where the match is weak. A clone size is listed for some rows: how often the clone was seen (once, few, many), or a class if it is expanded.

CDR3aa: CSVEKGTETSEQYF
CDR3nt: TGCAGCGTTGAAAAGGGGACAGAGACGAGCGAGCAGTACTTC
v_gene: TRBV29-1
j_gene: TRBJ2-7
abundance: .
d_gene: TRBD1

CDR3aa: CSAREGTGGYKTEAFF
CDR3nt: TGCAGTGCTAGAGAAGGGACAGGGGGCTATAAGACTGAAGCTTTCTTT
v_gene: TRBV20-1
j_gene: TRBJ1-1
abundance: .
d_gene: TRBD1

CDR3aa: CASSFGLAEQFF
CDR3nt: TGTGCCAGCAGTTTCGGACTAGCGGAGCAGTTCTTC
v_gene: TRBV27
j_gene: TRBJ2-1
abundance: .
d_gene: TRBD2

CDR3aa: CASGSGKPQHF
CDR3nt: TGTGCTAGTGGTTCAGGAAAGCCCCAGCATTTT
v_gene: TRBV12-5
j_gene: TRBJ1-5
abundance: .
d_gene: .

CDR3aa: CASSLGGAGYEQFF
CDR3nt: TGTGCCAGCAGCTTAGGAGGGGCCGGTTATGAGCAGTTCTTC
v_gene: TRBV7-9
j_gene: TRBJ2-1
abundance: once
d_gene: .

CDR3aa: CATYLRGATEAFF
CDR3nt: TGTGCCACTTACCTTAGAGGGGCCACTGAAGCTTTCTTT
v_gene: TRBV13
j_gene: TRBJ1-1
abundance: few
d_gene: .

CDR3aa: CASSVPRGYLYEQFF
CDR3nt: TGCGCCAGCAGCGTACCTCGCGGGTACTTATATGAGCAGTTCTTC
v_gene: TRBV5-1
j_gene: TRBJ2-1
abundance: .
d_gene: .

CDR3aa: CSVVRSYGYTF
CDR3nt: TGCAGCGTTGTTCGTAGCTATGGCTACACCTTC
v_gene: TRBV29-1
j_gene: TRBJ1-2
abundance: .
d_gene: .

CDR3aa: CASSLYSYEQYF
CDR3nt: TGTGCCAGCAGTTTGTACTCCTACGAGCAGTACTTC
v_gene: TRBV28
j_gene: TRBJ2-7
abundance: few
d_gene: .

CDR3aa: CASTQGADGELFF
CDR3nt: TGTGCCAGCACCCAGGGGGCGGACGGGGAGCTGTTTTTT
v_gene: TRBV25-1
j_gene: TRBJ2-2
abundance: .
d_gene: TRBD1

CDR3aa: CSARDLTGGFDEQYF
CDR3nt: TGCAGTGCTAGGGATCTGACGGGAGGGTTCGACGAGCAGTACTTC
v_gene: TRBV20-1
j_gene: TRBJ2-7
abundance: once
d_gene: TRBD2

CDR3aa: CAWSVLWDYGYTF
CDR3nt: TGTGCCTGGAGTGTACTTTGGGACTATGGCTACACCTTC
v_gene: TRBV30
j_gene: TRBJ1-2
abundance: .
d_gene: .

CDR3aa: CASSQDVSGGPYNEQFF
CDR3nt: TGTGCCAGCAGCCAAGACGTCTCCGGGGGCCCCTACAATGAGCAGTTCTTC
v_gene: TRBV3-1
j_gene: TRBJ2-1
abundance: .
d_gene: .

CDR3aa: CASSEALAGPEETQYF
CDR3nt: TGTGCCAGCAGTGAAGCTCTAGCTGGGCCAGAAGAGACCCAGTACTTC
v_gene: TRBV2
j_gene: TRBJ2-5
abundance: .
d_gene: .

CDR3aa: CASSPAGTSGYEQYF
CDR3nt: TGTGCCAGCAGCCCCGCCGGGACTAGCGGTTACGAGCAGTACTTC
v_gene: TRBV7-9
j_gene: TRBJ2-7
abundance: .
d_gene: TRBD2

CDR3aa: CASSGSNIQYF
CDR3nt: TGTGCCAGCAGTGGATCAAACATTCAGTACTTC
v_gene: TRBV28
j_gene: TRBJ2-4
abundance: .
d_gene: .

CDR3aa: CASSRREGAFF
CDR3nt: TGTGCCAGCAGCCGACGGGAGGGGGCTTTCTTT
v_gene: TRBV13
j_gene: TRBJ1-1
abundance: .
d_gene: .

CDR3aa: CSARGQGPYEETQYF
CDR3nt: TGCAGTGCTAGAGGACAGGGGCCGTATGAGGAGACCCAGTACTTC
v_gene: TRBV20-1
j_gene: TRBJ2-5
abundance: .
d_gene: TRBD1

CDR3aa: CATRVSGQETQYF
CDR3nt: TGTGCCACCAGGGTTAGCGGCCAAGAGACCCAGTACTTC
v_gene: TRBV15
j_gene: TRBJ2-5
abundance: .
d_gene: .

CDR3aa: CATSYDRGSSYEQYF
CDR3nt: TGTGCCACCAGCTACGACAGGGGCTCATCCTACGAGCAGTACTTC
v_gene: TRBV15
j_gene: TRBJ2-7
abundance: .
d_gene: TRBD1

CDR3aa: CSVLTGENTEAFF
CDR3nt: TGCAGCGTCCTGACAGGGGAGAACACTGAAGCTTTCTTT
v_gene: TRBV29-1
j_gene: TRBJ1-1
abundance: .
d_gene: TRBD1

CDR3aa: CASSTVWDEAFF
CDR3nt: TGTGCCAGCTCCACTGTGTGGGATGAAGCTTTCTTT
v_gene: TRBV18
j_gene: TRBJ1-1
abundance: .
d_gene: .

CDR3aa: CASSQNGGSYNEQFF
CDR3nt: TGTGCCAGCAGCCAAAATGGCGGCTCCTACAATGAGCAGTTCTTC
v_gene: TRBV4-2
j_gene: TRBJ2-1
abundance: .
d_gene: .

CDR3aa: CASSLRVKLTYEQYF
CDR3nt: TGTGCCAGCAGTTTAAGGGTCAAGCTCACCTACGAGCAGTACTTC
v_gene: TRBV28
j_gene: TRBJ2-7
abundance: .
d_gene: .

CDR3aa: CASRSGLSSYNEQFF
CDR3nt: TGCGCCAGCAGGTCCGGCTTGAGCTCCTACAATGAGCAGTTCTTC
v_gene: TRBV5-1
j_gene: TRBJ2-1
abundance: .
d_gene: .

CDR3aa: CASLGGTEAFF
CDR3nt: TGTGCCAGCCTAGGAGGAACTGAAGCTTTCTTT
v_gene: TRBV25-1
j_gene: TRBJ1-1
abundance: .
d_gene: .

CDR3aa: CSASGPGSSREPLSYEQYF
CDR3nt: TGCAGTGCTAGCGGGCCGGGGTCAAGCCGCGAGCCTCTCTCCTACGAGCAGTACTTC
v_gene: TRBV20-1
j_gene: TRBJ2-7
abundance: .
d_gene: .

CDR3aa: CSALVGDREYTQYF
CDR3nt: TGCAGCGCCCTAGTAGGGGACAGGGAATATACGCAGTATTTT
v_gene: TRBV29-1
j_gene: TRBJ2-3
abundance: .
d_gene: TRBD1

CDR3aa: CSANAVPEGYGYTF
CDR3nt: TGCAGTGCTAACGCGGTGCCGGAGGGCTATGGCTACACCTTC
v_gene: TRBV20-1
j_gene: TRBJ1-2
abundance: .
d_gene: .

CDR3aa: CSVRTADSYEQYF
CDR3nt: TGCAGCGTTCGGACGGCTGACTCCTACGAGCAGTACTTC
v_gene: TRBV29-1
j_gene: TRBJ2-7
abundance: .
d_gene: .

CDR3aa: CASTDGSGELFF
CDR3nt: TGTGCCAGCACCGATGGGTCCGGGGAGCTGTTTTTT
v_gene: TRBV6-1
j_gene: TRBJ2-2
abundance: .
d_gene: .

CDR3aa: CASSVEPSVSYNEQFF
CDR3nt: TGTGCCAGCAGCGTAGAGCCTAGCGTCTCCTACAATGAGCAGTTCTTC
v_gene: TRBV9
j_gene: TRBJ2-1
abundance: .
d_gene: .

CDR3aa: CASSQVGAGDAGANVLTF
CDR3nt: TGCGCCAGCAGCCAAGTCGGGGCAGGGGACGCTGGGGCCAACGTCCTGACTTTC
v_gene: TRBV4-1
j_gene: TRBJ2-6
abundance: .
d_gene: .

CDR3aa: CASSYPGLAGFSQYF
CDR3nt: TGTGCCAGTAGTTATCCGGGACTAGCGGGGTTTTCGCAGTATTTT
v_gene: TRBV19
j_gene: TRBJ2-3
abundance: .
d_gene: TRBD2

CDR3aa: CASSPTTNGYTF
CDR3nt: TGTGCCAGCAGCCCTACCACCAATGGCTACACCTTC
v_gene: TRBV7-9
j_gene: TRBJ1-2
abundance: .
d_gene: .

CDR3aa: CASSSPDYDSTDTQYF
CDR3nt: TGTGCCAGCAGCTCACCGGACTACGATAGCACAGATACGCAGTATTTT
v_gene: TRBV12-3/TRBV12-4
j_gene: TRBJ2-3
abundance: .
d_gene: .

CDR3aa: CASSLSGGGTEAFF
CDR3nt: TGTGCCAGCAGTTTATCCGGAGGGGGCACTGAAGCTTTCTTT
v_gene: TRBV28
j_gene: TRBJ1-1
abundance: .
d_gene: .

CDR3aa: CASSYRTGRETQYF
CDR3nt: TGTGCCAGCAGTTACCGGACAGGGAGGGAGACCCAGTACTTC
v_gene: TRBV28
j_gene: TRBJ2-5
abundance: .
d_gene: TRBD1

CDR3aa: CASSFAGEMNEQFF
CDR3nt: TGTGCCAGCAGTTTCGCGGGAGAAATGAATGAGCAGTTCTTC
v_gene: TRBV28
j_gene: TRBJ2-1
abundance: .
d_gene: TRBD2

CDR3aa: CASSRAASGAQLYEQYF
CDR3nt: TGTGCCAGCAGTCGGGCGGCTAGCGGGGCTCAACTCTACGAGCAGTACTTC
v_gene: TRBV2
j_gene: TRBJ2-7
abundance: .
d_gene: TRBD2

CDR3aa: CSARPRQVEFNEQFF
CDR3nt: TGCAGTGCTAGACCCAGACAGGTAGAATTTAATGAGCAGTTCTTC
v_gene: TRBV20-1
j_gene: TRBJ2-1
abundance: .
d_gene: .

CDR3aa: CASSLGRHHGYTF
CDR3nt: TGTGCCAGCAGCTTAGGGCGGCACCATGGCTACACCTTC
v_gene: TRBV7-6
j_gene: TRBJ1-2
abundance: .
d_gene: .

CDR3aa: CASSPVGGGYEQYF
CDR3nt: TGTGCCAGCAGCCCGGTTGGCGGAGGCTACGAGCAGTACTTC
v_gene: TRBV28
j_gene: TRBJ2-7
abundance: .
d_gene: .

CDR3aa: CSARTPGGRNNEQFF
CDR3nt: TGCAGTGCTAGAACCCCCGGCGGGAGGAACAATGAGCAGTTCTTC
v_gene: TRBV20-1
j_gene: TRBJ2-1
abundance: .
d_gene: TRBD2

CDR3aa: CASSQASQESFFNYGYTF
CDR3nt: TGTGCCAGCAGCCAAGCCTCCCAAGAGTCGTTCTTCAACTATGGCTACACCTTC
v_gene: TRBV4-2
j_gene: TRBJ1-2
abundance: .
d_gene: .

CDR3aa: CASSTEGLAGSGDTQYF
CDR3nt: TGTGCCAGTAGTACTGAGGGACTAGCGGGGTCTGGAGATACGCAGTATTTT
v_gene: TRBV19
j_gene: TRBJ2-3
abundance: .
d_gene: TRBD2

CDR3aa: CASITGGAGELFF
CDR3nt: TGTGCCAGCATCACAGGGGGGGCCGGGGAGCTGTTTTTT
v_gene: TRBV2
j_gene: TRBJ2-2
abundance: .
d_gene: .

CDR3aa: CASNEPGTVYGYTF
CDR3nt: TGTGCCAGCAACGAACCCGGGACAGTCTATGGCTACACCTTC
v_gene: TRBV7-9
j_gene: TRBJ1-2
abundance: .
d_gene: TRBD1